This T cell receptor (beta chain) was sequenced during a study of blood T cell repertoires in COVID-19. The V gene end was trimmed by 5 bases and the J gene end by 5 bases; junction bases not matched to a gene: 7. Germline CDR1 SGHTA, CDR2 FQGNSA. This CDR3 is built from 15 residues. In the authors' methods: Reference gene primer amplification gave nucleated cell count estimates. Produced via immunoSEQ multiplex PCR; TCRdb's table is partial and in-frame only. The DNA gave D and trimming, while V, J and clone size come from that table. The sample holds about 72,000 clones; over 75% are singletons and the top ten take about a tenth.

The receptor comes from a man in his sixties or seventies with active or convalescent COVID-19. The sample consisted of peripheral blood. V and J are TRBV7-2 and TRBJ2-2; 8 positions match TRBD1. The CDR3 DNA reads TGTGCCAGCAGCCCCGGACAGGGTGAGACCGGGGAGCTGTTTTTT. It codes for CASSPGQGETGELFF.